The 23 T cell receptor beta chains reported below all come from one sample, sequenced in a study of beta chain features in type 1 diabetes. The entirety of the isolated RNA underwent reverse transcription, so expressed TCRB transcripts were sequenced. Clones were read by immunoSEQ multiplex PCR, and TCRdb kept only the in-frame ones, dropping some. Of roughly 370,000 clones in the sample, 11% to 15% are singletons; the top ten hold 0.035% to 0.045%. The sequenced sample was naive CD4+ T cells from blood. These receptors originate from a man between 25 and 39 years old in good health.

As regards this clone: A read error may be the cause here, since a much bigger clone is one base away. This CDR3 is also generated by other DNA sequences in the sample. The chain has TRBV13 and TRBJ2-7; D is undetermined. The germline V and J ends were trimmed by 4 bases and 0 bases, with 1 base remaining between them. The germline V gene has CDR1 PRHDT and CDR2 FYEKMQ (reference sequence). The CDR3 is 11 amino acids. The CDR3 protein is CASSSSYEQYF. The CDR3 nucleotides read TGTGCCAGCAGCTCCTCCTACGAGCAGTACTTC.

Only a few counts were recorded for this clone. The rearrangement links TRBV6-5 to TRBJ2-7; D may be TRBD1 (6 bases). Germline V CDR1 and CDR2: MNHEY, SVGAGI. V was pared by 6 bases and J by 6 bases, with 9 bases between. This CDR3 is 11 amino acids long. CDR3 amino acids: CASRQGGEQYF. The CDR3 DNA reads as TGTGCCAGCAGACAGGGTGGCGAGCAGTACTTC.

The rearrangement links TRBV5-6 to TRBJ2-4; TRBD1 is a possible D gene (5 bases). This CDR3 has 15 amino acids. Germline V CDR1 and CDR2: SGHDT, YYEEEE. The V end was cut by 0 bases, the J end by 2 bases, with 9 bases between. CDR3 amino acids: CASSLEGQSKNIQYF. The CDR3 DNA sequence: TGTGCCAGCAGCTTGGAAGGACAATCCAAAAACATTCAGTACTTC.

Only a few counts were recorded for this clone. Relative to the germline gene, one junction end is altered; a read error may explain this. The chain is built from TRBV7-9 and TRBJ2-4, with 7 bases identical to TRBD2. Germline CDR1 reads SEHNR; CDR2 reads FQNEAQ (reference sequence). The CDR3 spans 14 residues. Here the CDR3 DNA reads TGTGCCAGCAGCCTAGCGGAGCGGCTAGGCATTCAGTACTTC. Translation gives CASSLAERLGIQYF.

This clone has a count of ten or more. The DNA for the CDR3 is TGCGCCAGCAGTCAATCTTATCCAGGCAATGAGCAGTTCTTC. It codes for CASSQSYPGNEQFF. The V call is TRBV23-1, the J call TRBJ2-1; no firm D call. TRBV23-1 is an ORF, and what it does is uncertain. The V and J ends lost 0 bases and 6 bases respectively, with 9 bases between them. This CDR3 contains 14 residues.

This chain links TRBV5-1 with TRBJ2-2; D is perhaps TRBD1 (6 bases). The germline CDR1 and CDR2 sequences are SGHRS and YFSETQ. The CDR3 sequence is 14 residues long. V lost 4 bases to trimming and J lost 5 bases, with 12 bases between them. In nucleotides, the CDR3 is TGCGCCAGCAGCGGGGACAAGCCAACCGGGGAGCTGTTTTTT. It translates to CASSGDKPTGELFF.

This clone was seen more than once but under ten times. Other DNA sequences in this sample translate to the same CDR3. The chain employs TRBV6-5 and TRBJ2-3; unclear D gene. Germline values: CDR1 MNHEY, CDR2 SVGAGI. V was trimmed by 6 bases and J by 1 base, leaving 8 bases between them. The CDR3 consists of 13 residues. The CDR3 DNA is TGTGCCAGCAGGTCTCCCGGCACAGATACGCAGTATTTT. Amino acid sequence: CASRSPGTDTQYF.

The V and J genes are TRBV6-1 and TRBJ2-7; 9 nucleotides line up with TRBD1. V lost 3 bases, J lost 0 bases, and 3 bases stayed unmatched. CDR1 and CDR2 from the germline V gene are MNHNS and SASEGT. CDR3 size: 15 residues. CDR3 loop: CASSDRDRDSYEQYF. CDR3 DNA sequence: TGTGCCAGCAGTGATAGGGACAGGGACTCCTACGAGCAGTACTTC.

This clone was detected only a few times. The J gene is TRBJ2-3, the V gene TRBV4-1; D ambiguous. The germline gives CDR1 MGHRA, CDR2 YSYEKL. The CDR3 totals 17 residues. V dropped 3 bases and J dropped 1 base, with 17 bases sitting between them. CDR3 residues: CASSHPFDTLRTDTQYF. CDR3 in DNA: TGCGCCAGCAGCCACCCTTTCGACACTTTACGCACAGATACGCAGTATTTT.

The chain couples TRBV20-1 to TRBJ2-1; unclear D gene. CDR3 length: 11 residues. Germline-derived CDR1 and CDR2 are DFQATT and SNEGSKA (reference sequence). V dropped 3 bases and J dropped 7 bases, with 7 bases sitting between them. CDR3 region: CSASLVNEQFF. DNA of the CDR3: TGCAGTGCTAGTTTAGTAAATGAGCAGTTCTTC.

This clone was picked up a small number of times. The same CDR3 can be traced to other DNA sequences in this sample. The rearrangement links TRBV30 to TRBJ2-7, with D uncertain. Germline loops: CDR1 GTSNPN, CDR2 SVGIG (reference sequence). V was clipped by 2 bases and J by 0 bases, with 5 bases between them. This CDR3 is built from 12 residues. The CDR3 is CAWSPGSYEQYV. DNA for the CDR3: TGTGCCTGGAGTCCGGGCTCCTACGAGCAGTACGTC.

The CDR3 here is CASSGQDFTSGANVLTF. The CDR3 coding sequence is TGTGCCAGCTCCGGACAGGACTTCACATCTGGGGCCAACGTCCTGACTTTC. This chain joins TRBV18 and TRBJ2-6, with 7 bases that match TRBD1. V shed 6 bases and J 1 base; nucleotides not matched to a gene: 9. The length of the CDR3 is 17 residues. From germline, CDR1 is KGHSH and CDR2 LQKENI.

The CDR3 DNA reads as TGTGCCAGCAGCTTCCTAGCCGGGAGGTCCTACAATGAGCAGTTCTTC. It yields the protein CASSFLAGRSYNEQFF. The chain uses TRBV7-6 and TRBJ2-1; 7 bases fit TRBD2. V lost 3 bases, J lost 1 base, and 6 bases stayed unmatched. From germline, CDR1 is SGHVS and CDR2 FNYEAQ. The CDR3 loop spans 16 amino acids.

The table lists this clone with a few counts. V gene TRBV6-6 combines with J gene TRBJ1-1; 8 nucleotides match TRBD1. CDR1 and CDR2 from the germline V gene are MNHNY and SVGAGI (reference sequence). Trimming took 6 bases from V and 3 from J; bases not matched to a gene: 3. The CDR3 loop spans 13 amino acids. The chain's CDR3 is CASRLQGDTEAFF. As DNA, the CDR3 is TGTGCCAGCAGACTACAGGGGGACACTGAAGCTTTCTTT.

This clone was picked up a small number of times. The chain couples TRBV4-1 to TRBJ2-3, with 7 bases aligning to TRBD2. Per germline, CDR1 MGHRA and CDR2 YSYEKL. V was pared by 6 bases and J by 2 bases, with 5 bases of the junction left unmatched. The CDR3 has 14 amino acids. The CDR3 here is CASRIAGDTDTQYF. CDR3 bases: TGCGCCAGCAGGATTGCGGGGGACACAGATACGCAGTATTTT.

This clone showed up just a few times. The CDR3 DNA follows: TGCGCCAGCAGCCAAGTCCCGGGCCCGAGCTCTGGAAACACCATATATTTT. Translation gives CASSQVPGPSSGNTIYF. This sequence joins TRBV4-1 and TRBJ1-3; D not resolved. This CDR3 region has 17 residues. Germline V gives CDR1 MGHRA, CDR2 YSYEKL. Trimming took off 1 base at V and 0 bases at J, with 13 bases between the two ends.

This clone occurred a few times. This chain connects TRBV4-2 to TRBJ2-3; a weak D match, TRBD2 (5 bases). Trimming removed 5 bases at V and 3 bases at J, with 12 bases between. The CDR3 covers 14 residues. Germline CDR1 is LGHNA and CDR2 is YNFKEQ. The CDR3 here is CASSERTATDTQYF. DNA of the CDR3: TGTGCCAGCAGCGAGCGGACGGCTACAGATACGCAGTATTTT.

This clone was observed a few times. The rearrangement links TRBV7-9 to TRBJ1-2; D is perhaps TRBD1 (5 bases). Germline CDR1 SEHNR, CDR2 FQNEAQ (reference sequence). This CDR3 region has 15 residues. The germline V and J ends were trimmed by 4 bases and 2 bases, with 14 bases remaining between them. The CDR3 DNA is TGTGCCAGCAGCTCAAACCAGGGTGGCAACTATGGCTACACCTTC. It codes for CASSSNQGGNYGYTF.

This clone was observed a few times. Other nucleotide sequences in the sample specify the same CDR3. The rearrangement joins TRBV6-5 to TRBJ2-3; no clear D. In germline, CDR1 is MNHEY, CDR2 SVGAGI. Trimming shortened V by 6 bases and J by 4 bases, and 5 bases separated the two germline ends. This CDR3 contains 11 residues. CDR3 region: CASRRADTQYF. The CDR3 nucleotides are TGTGCCAGCAGAAGGGCAGATACGCAGTATTTT.

This clone was detected only a few times. Other DNA sequences in the sample encode the same CDR3. In DNA form, the CDR3 reads TGCAGTGCTAACGGGCGAGAGACCCAGTACTTC. Amino acid sequence: CSANGRETQYF. The chain joins TRBV20-1 to TRBJ2-5; D call uncertain. CDR1 is DFQATT and CDR2 is SNEGSKA in the germline V gene (reference sequence). Deletions cut 4 bases from V and 4 bases from J, with 7 bases between. The CDR3 is 11 residues long.

This chain joins TRBV11-3 and TRBJ2-3; D is tentatively TRBD1 or TRBD2 (5 bases each). V lost 8 bases and J lost 2, with 14 bases in between. The CDR3 length is 14 residues. The germline V gene has CDR1 SGHNT and CDR2 YENEEA. The CDR3 protein is CASGRDRFTDTQYF. The CDR3 DNA reads TGTGCCAGCGGAAGGGACCGTTTCACAGATACGCAGTATTTT. Full variable domain (outside the CDR3, taken from reference TRBV11-3 and TRBJ2-3): EAGVVQSPRYKIIEKKQPVAFWCNPISGHNTLYWYLQNLGQGPELLIRYENEEAVDDSQLPKDRFSAERLKGVDSTLKIQPAELGDSAVYLCASGRDRFTDTQYFGPGTRLTVL.

The chain recombines TRBV7-9 with TRBJ2-1, with 9 bases fitting TRBD2. Germline CDR1 SEHNR, CDR2 FQNEAQ (reference sequence). There are 16 residues in the CDR3. The V gene end was trimmed by 2 bases and the J gene end by 1 base; junction bases not matched to a gene: 3. The CDR3 region has the DNA TGTGCCAGCAGCTTACGAGCGGGAGGATCCTACAATGAGCAGTTCTTC. Its translation is CASSLRAGGSYNEQFF.

This clone showed up just a few times. V and J are TRBV11-2 and TRBJ1-5; D gene ambiguous. Germline V gene lookup returns CDR1 SGHAT and CDR2 FQNNGV. Trimming stripped 6 bases from V and 1 base from J, with 7 bases between. The CDR3 is made up of 13 amino acids. In nucleotides, the CDR3 is TGTGCCAGCAGTCCCCAGAGCAATCAGCCCCAGCATTTT. This translates into CASSPQSNQPQHF.